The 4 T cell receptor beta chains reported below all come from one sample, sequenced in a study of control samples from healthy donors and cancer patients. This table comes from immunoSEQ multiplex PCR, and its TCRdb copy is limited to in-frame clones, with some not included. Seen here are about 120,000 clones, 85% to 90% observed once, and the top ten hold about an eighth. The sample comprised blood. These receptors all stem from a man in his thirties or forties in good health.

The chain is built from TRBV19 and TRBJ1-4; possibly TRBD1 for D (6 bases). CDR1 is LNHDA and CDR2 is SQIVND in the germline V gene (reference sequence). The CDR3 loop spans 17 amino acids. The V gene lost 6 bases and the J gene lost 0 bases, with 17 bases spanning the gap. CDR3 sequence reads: CASRLKGQNATNEKLFF. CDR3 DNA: TGTGCCAGTAGGCTCAAAGGACAGAATGCAACTAATGAAAAACTGTTTTTT.

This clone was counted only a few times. The CDR3 DNA follows: TGCGCCAGCAGTCGGGGTACAGGAAACACCATATATTTT. Protein sequence: CASSRGTGNTIYF. The chain carries TRBV10-2 and TRBJ1-3; D uncertain. V was trimmed by 5 bases and J by 4 bases, leaving 9 bases between them. There are 13 residues in the CDR3. Germline loops: CDR1 WSHSY, CDR2 SAAADI.

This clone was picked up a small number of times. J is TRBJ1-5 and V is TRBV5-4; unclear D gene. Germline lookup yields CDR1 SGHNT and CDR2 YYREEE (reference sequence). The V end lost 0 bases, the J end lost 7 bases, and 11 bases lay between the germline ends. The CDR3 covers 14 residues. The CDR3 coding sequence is TGTGCCAGCAGCTTGGCCGGGGTACAGCAGCCCCAGCATTTT. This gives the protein CASSLAGVQQPQHF.

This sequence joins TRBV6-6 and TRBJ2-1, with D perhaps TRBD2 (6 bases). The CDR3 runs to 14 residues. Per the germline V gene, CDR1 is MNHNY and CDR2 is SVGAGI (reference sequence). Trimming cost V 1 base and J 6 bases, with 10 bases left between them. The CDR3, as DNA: TGTGCCAGCAGTTACTTTGGGGGGACCAATGAGCAGTTCTTC. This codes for CASSYFGGTNEQFF.